A single sample gave rise to the 21 T cell receptor beta chains below, sequenced in a study of cytomegalovirus exposure and HLA in healthy donors. 60 Vbeta and 13 Jbeta primers were used in PCR. Assay: immunoSEQ multiplex PCR; the TCRdb copy retains only in-frame clones and omits some. The sample holds more than 90,000 clones. The sample comprised PBMCs. Every receptor here comes from a man aged 40-49 years in good health and CMV-seropositive.

V usage is TRBV6-5 and J usage is TRBJ2-7; 7 nucleotides agree with TRBD1. The CDR3 is 15 amino acids. CDR1 and CDR2 from the germline V gene are MNHEY and SVGAGI. V shed 6 bases, J shed 4 bases, and the junction held 12 bases outside the gene matches. For the CDR3, the DNA is TGTGCCAGCAGCTCCCGGGGACAGAGATTTTACGAGCAGTACTTC. This gives the protein CASSSRGQRFYEQYF.

This chain uses TRBV28 with TRBJ1-2; 7 bases align to TRBD1. The CDR3 sequence is 14 residues long. Germline-derived CDR1 and CDR2 are MDHEN and SYDVKM. V was clipped by 4 bases and J by 5 bases; unmatched bases: 7. For the CDR3, the DNA is TGTGCCAGCAGTTATACCGGCAGGGGGTATGGCTACACCTTC. Translated: CASSYTGRGYGYTF.

This chain uses TRBV10-2 with TRBJ2-5; D remains unclear. Near its end, the DNA agrees better with TRBJ2-7, so the J call may be wrong. The CDR3 is made up of 15 amino acids. CDR1 and CDR2 from the germline V gene are WSHSY and SAAADI. The CDR3 DNA sequence: TGCGCCAGCAGTGTCCCCCATTGGGGCTCCTACGAGCAGTACTTC. Residues: CASSVPHWGSYEQYF.

Written as DNA, the CDR3 is TGTGCCAGCAGCTCCGTAGGGACAGGGATCTACGAGCAGTACTTC. This sequence encodes CASSSVGTGIYEQYF. The V gene is TRBV7-9, the J gene TRBJ2-7; 9 bases agree with TRBD1. CDR3 size: 15 residues. The trim removed 4 bases at V and 3 bases at J, leaving 7 bases unmatched. The germline gives CDR1 SEHNR, CDR2 FQNEAQ (reference sequence).

The chain joins TRBV19 to TRBJ2-1; 9 bases map to TRBD2. This CDR3 is built from 19 residues. The J segment lost 7 bases and the V segment lost 6 bases, leaving 22 bases of the junction unmatched. Germline V gene data show CDR1 as LNHDA and CDR2 as SQIVND (reference sequence). For the CDR3, the DNA is TGTGCCAGTAGCATTACCGCCGGGACTAGCTACTCAGGGGAGAATGAGCAGTTCTTC. Protein product: CASSITAGTSYSGENEQFF. Based on the CDR3 plus reference TRBV19 and TRBJ2-1, the full variable domain is DGGITQSPKYLFRKEGQNVTLSCEQNLNHDAMYWYRQDPGQGLRLIYYSQIVNDFQKGDIAEGYSVSREKKESFPLTVTSAQKNPTAFYLCASSITAGTSYSGENEQFFGPGTRLTVL.

This chain connects TRBV18 to TRBJ2-1; 10 bases line up with TRBD2. The germline gives CDR1 KGHSH, CDR2 LQKENI. After removal of 2 bases from V and 5 bases from J, the junction contained 3 bases not matched to a gene. This CDR3 is built from 15 residues. CDR3 protein: CASSPTSGANNEQFF. CDR3 sequence (DNA): TGTGCCAGCTCACCAACTAGCGGGGCGAACAATGAGCAGTTCTTC.

This chain uses TRBV14 with TRBJ2-1; weak D call: TRBD2 (5 bases). V was clipped by 0 bases and J by 1 base, with 13 bases between them. Germline V lookup: CDR1 SGHDN, CDR2 FVKESK. This CDR3 contains 17 residues. The CDR3 DNA reads as TGTGCCAGCAGCCAAGATCGAGGCGGGCCGTCCTACAATGAGCAGTTCTTC. This encodes CASSQDRGGPSYNEQFF.

The chain couples TRBV2 to TRBJ2-6; D is unclear. Trimming pared 6 bases from V and 4 bases from J, leaving 10 bases between. The germline CDR1 and CDR2 sequences are SNHLY and FYNNEI. The CDR3 covers 14 residues. This chain's CDR3 is CASRGSTGANVLTF. The CDR3 coding sequence is TGTGCCAGCAGGGGCTCGACAGGGGCCAACGTCCTGACTTTC.

The V gene is TRBV18, the J gene TRBJ1-4, with D possibly TRBD1 on 6 matching bases. Germline V lookup: CDR1 KGHSH, CDR2 LQKENI. Trimming took 5 bases from V and 12 from J, leaving 19 bases between them. This CDR3 has 14 amino acids. CDR3 nucleotides: TGTGCCAGCTCATTTACCCGATCGGACAGTGAACTGTTTTTT. It encodes CASSFTRSDSELFF. The whole variable domain, filled in from reference TRBV18 and TRBJ1-4, reads NAGVMQNPRHLVRRRGQEARLRCSPMKGHSHVYWYRQLPEEGLKFMVYLQKENIIDESGMPKERFSAEFPKEGPSILRIQQVVRGDSAAYFCASSFTRSDSELFFGSGTQLSVL.

The gene calls are TRBV6-1 and TRBJ2-7; D remains unclear. The germline V gene has CDR1 MNHNS and CDR2 SASEGT. This CDR3 has 14 amino acids. Trimming stripped 0 bases from V and 3 bases from J, with 9 bases between. The CDR3 DNA is TGTGCCAGCAGTGAAGCTGAACACCTCTACGAGCAGTACTTC. Translating gives CASSEAEHLYEQYF.

About this clone itself: This specimen includes other DNA sequences encoding the same CDR3. This chain uses TRBV5-1 with TRBJ1-1, with unresolved D. Trimming shortened V by 3 bases and J by 1 base, and 7 bases separated the two germline ends. Germline CDR1 SGHRS, CDR2 YFSETQ. The CDR3 sequence is 13 residues long. The CDR3 region is CASSSTGNTEAFF. In nucleotides, the CDR3 is TGCGCCAGCAGCTCGACGGGGAACACTGAAGCTTTCTTT.

V gene TRBV5-8 combines with J gene TRBJ2-6; D possibly corresponds to TRBD1 (6 bases). Trimming stripped 4 bases from V and 0 bases from J, with 14 bases between. The CDR3 runs to 17 residues. CDR1 is SGHTS, CDR2 YDEGEE, per germline. The CDR3: CASSRVAGDSGANVLTF. DNA of the CDR3: TGTGCCAGCAGCCGCGTGGCAGGGGACTCTGGGGCCAACGTCCTGACTTTC.

The J gene is TRBJ1-5, the V gene TRBV28; TRBD1 is a possible D gene (6 bases). CDR1 and CDR2 (germline): MDHEN, SYDVKM. The CDR3 is made up of 15 amino acids. V was clipped by 5 bases and J by 7 bases, with 18 bases between them. CDR3 DNA: TGTGCCAGCAGTGAGTCCGGGACAACATACCAGCCCCAGCATTTT. This sequence encodes CASSESGTTYQPQHF.

The V call is TRBV5-6, the J call TRBJ1-1, with 9 bases lining up with TRBD1. Germline values: CDR1 SGHDT, CDR2 YYEEEE. CDR3 size: 13 residues. V gave up 5 bases and J gave up 4 bases; unmatched junction bases: 3. The CDR3 nucleotides read TGTGCCAGCAGTTTGACAGGGGGCACTGAAGCTTTCTTT. It codes for CASSLTGGTEAFF.

This chain links TRBV6-1 with TRBJ2-7; 12 bases match TRBD2. Losses at the gene ends were 8 bases for V and 2 bases for J; bases not matched to a gene: 7. The CDR3 is 15 residues long. Germline values: CDR1 MNHNS, CDR2 SASEGT. Written as DNA, the CDR3 is TGTGCCAGCGGGGGACCTAGCGGGAGGGCCTACGAGCAGTACTTC. Protein: CASGGPSGRAYEQYF.

This chain links TRBV18 with TRBJ1-4; tentative D call: TRBD1 (5 bases). The CDR3 totals 16 residues. Looked up from germline, CDR1 is KGHSH and CDR2 is LQKENI. V lost 3 bases and J 7 bases, leaving 18 bases between the germline ends. CDR3 in amino acids: CASSPTAAAVGEKLFF. CDR3 DNA sequence: TGTGCCAGCTCACCGACAGCAGCCGCAGTGGGTGAAAAACTGTTTTTT.

V usage is TRBV7-2 and J usage is TRBJ2-1; the D is unclear. CDR1 is SGHTA, CDR2 FQGNSA, per germline. The CDR3 runs 11 residues. Between the trimmed V and J ends, which lost 5 bases and 7 bases, there was a span of 6 bases. This CDR3 reads CASSPINEQFF. CDR3 DNA sequence: TGTGCCAGCAGCCCTATTAATGAGCAGTTCTTC.

CDR3 sequence: CATGQPRWTFF. The DNA for the CDR3 is TGTGCCACAGGGCAACCGAGGTGGACTTTCTTT. V usage is TRBV28 and J usage is TRBJ1-1; tentatively, D is TRBD1 (5 bases). Germline CDR1 MDHEN, CDR2 SYDVKM. The CDR3 has 11 residues. V shed 10 bases and J shed 12 bases, with 18 bases lying between them.

The chain employs TRBV7-8 and TRBJ1-4; D gene uncertain. The CDR3 is made up of 14 amino acids. The V end lost 0 bases, the J end lost 6 bases, and 8 bases lay between the germline ends. Germline CDR1 is SGHVS and CDR2 is FQNEAQ. CDR3: CASSLAVEDEKLFF. The CDR3 coding sequence is TGTGCCAGCAGCTTAGCGGTTGAGGATGAAAAACTGTTTTTT.

This rearrangement joins TRBV7-8 to TRBJ2-1, with 12 bases that match TRBD2. With 1 base clipped from V and 5 bases from J, the junction kept 6 bases outside the gene matches. Germline CDR1 SGHVS, CDR2 FQNEAQ. This CDR3 has 17 amino acids. The CDR3 protein is CASSLETSGRRDNEQFF. The CDR3 DNA reads TGTGCCAGCAGCTTAGAGACTAGCGGGAGAAGGGACAATGAGCAGTTCTTC.

The V and J genes are TRBV10-3 and TRBJ2-4, with D perhaps matching TRBD2 (6 bases). This CDR3 spans 14 amino acids. Germline CDR1 reads ENHRY; CDR2 reads SYGVKD. The ends were cut back, 0 bases at V and 7 bases at J, with 10 bases in the middle. The CDR3 coding sequence is TGTGCCATCAGTGAGTCGGGGGGTATTAACATTCAGTACTTC. Translating it yields CAISESGGINIQYF.